Here is one T cell receptor (beta chain) with its context. Its specificity is not known. This specimen belongs to a study of CD8 T cells in Susac syndrome. Background on the study: At blood draw, Susac syndrome patients were therapy-naive, on corticosteroids, or on intravenous immunoglobulin alone.

From blood CD8+ and CD4+ T cells, TCR beta sequences were generated. General study results and limits: The number of individuals included in the study's TCR sequencing and HLA analysis was acknowledged as relatively small.

An input of 0.5 to 1 ug of RNA was subjected to reverse transcription using random hexamers. TCRdb passed the immunoSEQ multiplex PCR reads through MiXCR, listing each CDR3 protein once. Seen here are more than 150,000 distinct CDR3 sequences, around 93% observed once, and the top ten hold around 0.16%. The sequence came from a human donor with Susac syndrome. Sample: CD8+ T cells from PBMCs.

CDR3 amino acids: CASSLAWNNEQFF. The DNA of the CDR3 is TGTGCCAGCAGCTTAGCCTGGAACAATGAGCAGTTCTTC. The rearrangement joins TRBV7-9 to TRBJ2-1; no reliable D call. V shed 0 bases and J shed 5 bases, with 5 bases lying between them. The CDR3 runs 13 residues. Germline V lookup: CDR1 SEHNR, CDR2 FQNEAQ (reference sequence).